Shown below are 10 T cell receptor beta chains from a single sample sequenced in a study of Tregs in tolerant kidney transplant recipients (dated by TCRdb to between 2017 and 2020). Libraries were constructed by the immunoSEQ multiplex PCR assay. The immuneACCESS repertoire file appears here via TCRdb, limited to in-frame rearrangements. These files lack a portion of the clones; in checked studies, under half of the deficit traces to unresolved V genes, and the cause of the others is not known. The sample table lists just under 65,000 clones, roughly 98% of them with a count of one. Approximately 0.36% of the sample goes to the ten largest clones. Reading the label with the study, this specimen's time point is: blood sample drawn before combined kidney and bone marrow transplant. Material: Tregs from blood, obtained before the transplant. The receptors derive from a human donor who received a combined kidney and bone marrow transplant.

Written as DNA, the CDR3 is TGTGCCAGCAGTCGGGTGACCTACGAGCAGTACTTC. The encoded protein is CASSRVTYEQYF. The chain recombines TRBV2 with TRBJ2-7; no clear D gene. This CDR3 is built from 12 residues. Per germline, CDR1 SNHLY and CDR2 FYNNEI. Trimming removed 5 bases from V and 2 bases from J, with 7 bases in between.

This chain joins TRBV18 and TRBJ1-1; D unclear. This CDR3 contains 14 residues. Germline CDR1 and CDR2: KGHSH and LQKENI. The germline V and J ends were trimmed by 2 bases and 3 bases, with 10 bases remaining between them. The DNA of the CDR3 is TGTGCCAGCTCACCAGGAGGGAGTGACACTGAAGCTTTCTTT. It codes for CASSPGGSDTEAFF.

The V call is TRBV11-1, the J call TRBJ2-3; 9 bases are shared with TRBD2. The CDR3 loop spans 17 amino acids. Per germline, CDR1 SGHAT and CDR2 FQDESV (reference sequence). V gave up 3 bases and J gave up 0 bases; unmatched junction bases: 7. The CDR3, as DNA: TGTGCCAGCAGCTTCCTTCCGGGACTAGCCAGCACAGATACGCAGTATTTT. It codes for CASSFLPGLASTDTQYF.

The V call is TRBV28, the J call TRBJ1-6; 7 positions agree with TRBD1. Germline V gene sequence: CDR1 MDHEN, CDR2 SYDVKM. The V and J ends lost 11 bases and 10 bases, in that order; junction bases with no gene match: 8. There are 12 residues in the CDR3. The CDR3 DNA follows: TGTGCCTTGGGACAGCGTCACTCACCCCTCCACTTT. It specifies CALGQRHSPLHF.

The chain carries TRBV4-1 and TRBJ2-1, with D unresolved. CDR1 is MGHRA and CDR2 is YSYEKL in the germline V gene. CDR3 length: 16 amino acids. The V gene lost 1 base and the J gene lost 3 bases, with 13 bases spanning the gap. The CDR3 loop reads CASSQVNLVVYNEQFF. The CDR3 DNA is TGCGCCAGCAGCCAAGTAAACTTAGTGGTCTACAATGAGCAGTTCTTC.

The chain's CDR3 is CASTARLTGVWNQPQHF. The CDR3 bases are TGTGCCAGCACCGCCCGCTTAACAGGGGTATGGAATCAGCCCCAGCATTTT. The rearrangement links TRBV5-6 to TRBJ1-5, with 7 bases aligning to TRBD1. CDR1 SGHDT and CDR2 YYEEEE come from the germline V gene. The trim removed 6 bases at V and 4 bases at J, leaving 16 bases unmatched. The length of the CDR3 is 17 residues.

Of note for this clone: The sample has other DNA sequences that encode this CDR3 too. The V gene is TRBV18, the J gene TRBJ1-5, with a possible D match to TRBD1 (5 bases). CDR1 and CDR2 from the germline V gene are KGHSH and LQKENI. This CDR3 region has 15 residues. V lost 2 bases and J lost 3, with 11 bases in between. This chain's CDR3 is CASSPEGVSNQPQHF. In DNA form, the CDR3 reads TGTGCCAGCTCACCAGAAGGGGTATCCAATCAGCCCCAGCATTTT.

CDR3 protein: CASSFRGGFFTTDTQYF. The CDR3 coding sequence is TGTGCCAGCAGTTTTCGGGGGGGGTTTTTTACCACAGATACGCAGTATTTT. This chain uses TRBV27 with TRBJ2-3; 8 positions agree with TRBD2. CDR3 length equals 17 residues. V shed 3 bases, J shed 2 bases, and the junction held 10 bases outside the gene matches. CDR1 is MNHEY, CDR2 SMNVEV, per germline (reference sequence).

The chain combines TRBV4-2 with TRBJ2-1; the match to TRBD1 covers 7 bases. The CDR3 covers 17 residues. V shed 2 bases, J shed 4 bases, and the junction held 11 bases outside the gene matches. Germline values: CDR1 LGHNA, CDR2 YNFKEQ. The chain's CDR3 is CASSQLRTGVVYNEQFF. Written as DNA, the CDR3 is TGTGCCAGCAGCCAACTCCGGACAGGTGTTGTTTACAATGAGCAGTTCTTC.

The chain combines TRBV29-1 with TRBJ2-2, with D possibly being TRBD1 (6 bases). The CDR3 sequence is 13 residues long. Trimming took 8 bases from V and 2 from J, leaving 12 bases between them. Germline assignment: CDR1 SQVTM and CDR2 ANQGSEA. The CDR3 DNA follows: TGCAGCACAGGGCGCCTAAACACCGGGGAGCTGTTTTTT. Translated: CSTGRLNTGELFF.